Each of the 14 T cell receptor beta chains below was sequenced from the same sample in a study of Ad26.COV2.S vaccination and SARS-CoV-2 variants. Treatment described: some 19 received Ad26.COV2.S at low or high dose, single or two shots; 5 received placebo; per-sample allocation not given. Sampling took place 63 days after the first vaccine or placebo injection. Profiling relied on immunoSEQ multiplex PCR, and the TCRdb table lists in-frame clones only, not all of them. The table has about 680,000 clones, roughly 90% seen once. The sequencing here drew on peripheral blood, taken in a trial of Ad26.COV2.S vaccine versus placebo. The receptors shown here come from a person between 18 and 65 years old who received the Ad26.COV2.S COVID-19 vaccine or a placebo.

This clone was seen a handful of times. The chain uses TRBV6-4 and TRBJ2-7, with D possibly TRBD1 on 6 matching bases. From germline, CDR1 is MRHNA and CDR2 SNTAGT. V dropped 7 bases and J dropped 2 bases, with 21 bases sitting between them. This CDR3 is 16 amino acids long. CDR3 DNA: TGTGCCAGCACCGGAAGAACAGGGCTCCGGACCTACGAGCAGTACTTC. It yields the protein CASTGRTGLRTYEQYF.

This chain's CDR3 is CASSPGRSRGYGYTF. CDR3 sequence (DNA): TGTGCCAGCAGCCCCGGACGTTCTAGGGGCTATGGCTACACCTTC. The rearrangement uses TRBV7-2 and TRBJ1-2; D may be TRBD1 (5 bases). The germline CDR1 and CDR2 sequences are SGHTA and FQGNSA. This CDR3 has 15 residues. Deletions cut 5 bases from V and 4 bases from J, with 17 bases between.

The chain recombines TRBV18 with TRBJ2-7, with 12 bases that match TRBD1. V shed 0 bases, J shed 6 bases, and the junction held 3 bases outside the gene matches. The CDR3 is 15 amino acids. Per germline, CDR1 KGHSH and CDR2 LQKENI. Here the CDR3 reads CASSPPGTGGIEQYF. CDR3 coding DNA: TGTGCCAGCTCACCACCCGGGACAGGGGGCATCGAGCAGTACTTC. Combining the CDR3 with reference TRBV18 and TRBJ2-7 gives the whole variable domain NAGVMQNPRHLVRRRGQEARLRCSPMKGHSHVYWYRQLPEEGLKFMVYLQKENIIDESGMPKERFSAEFPKEGPSILRIQQVVRGDSAAYFCASSPPGTGGIEQYFGPGTRLTVT.

The chain employs TRBV4-2 and TRBJ1-5; TRBD1 agrees at 7 bases. Trimming removed 3 bases from V and 1 base from J; junction bases left unmatched: 3. The CDR3 extends over 15 amino acids. Germline V gives CDR1 LGHNA, CDR2 YNFKEQ. The CDR3 reads CASSHGTASNQPQHF. The CDR3 bases are TGTGCCAGCAGCCACGGGACAGCAAGCAATCAGCCCCAGCATTTT.

About this clone itself: Other DNA sequences in this specimen translate into the identical CDR3. The chain recombines TRBV5-1 with TRBJ2-1; D may be TRBD1 (5 bases). The length of the CDR3 is 12 residues. The ends were cut back, 0 bases at V and 9 bases at J, with 7 bases in the middle. Germline V gives CDR1 SGHRS, CDR2 YFSETQ. CDR3 sequence: CASSLDGAEQFF. CDR3 nucleotides: TGCGCCAGCAGCTTGGATGGGGCTGAGCAGTTCTTC. Combining the CDR3 with reference TRBV5-1 and TRBJ2-1 gives the whole variable domain KAGVTQTPRYLIKTRGQQVTLSCSPISGHRSVSWYQQTPGQGLQFLFEYFSETQRNKGNFPGRFSGRQFSNSRSEMNVSTLELGDSALYLCASSLDGAEQFFGPGTRLTVL.

V is TRBV6-5 and J is TRBJ1-6, with D maybe TRBD1 (6 bases). The V end lost 7 bases, the J end lost 8 bases, and 15 bases lay between the germline ends. The length of the CDR3 is 14 residues. In germline, CDR1 is MNHEY, CDR2 SVGAGI. This CDR3 reads CASTYREKDSPLHF. As DNA, the CDR3 is TGTGCCAGCACCTACAGGGAAAAGGATTCACCCCTCCACTTT.

CDR3 DNA sequence: TGTGCCAGCAGCTCAGCGGAGCGGGGGGCCGGGGAGCTGTTTTTT. Translating it yields CASSSAERGAGELFF. The rearrangement links TRBV7-2 to TRBJ2-2; 9 bases line up with TRBD2. Looked up from germline, CDR1 is SGHTA and CDR2 is FQGNSA. V shed 4 bases, J shed 6 bases, and the junction held 6 bases outside the gene matches. The CDR3 sequence is 15 residues long.

This clone was detected a few times. The gene calls are TRBV30 and TRBJ1-1; maybe TRBD1 (5 bases). Deletions cut 0 bases from V and 8 bases from J, with 10 bases between. CDR3 length: 12 residues. Per germline, CDR1 GTSNPN and CDR2 SVGIG (reference sequence). CDR3 amino acids: CAWSVGEGEAFF. The DNA for the CDR3 is TGTGCCTGGAGTGTAGGGGAGGGGGAAGCTTTCTTT.

The chain carries TRBV7-9 and TRBJ2-1, with D perhaps matching TRBD2 (6 bases). This CDR3 has 15 amino acids. The germline V gene encodes CDR1 SEHNR and CDR2 FQNEAQ (reference sequence). Trimming removed 3 bases from V and 2 bases from J, with 11 bases in between. CDR3 sequence: CASSFGGEPYNEQFF. In nucleotides, the CDR3 is TGTGCCAGCAGCTTTGGCGGGGAGCCCTACAATGAGCAGTTCTTC.

The chain combines TRBV5-1 with TRBJ2-7; TRBD1 aligns across 9 bases. The V segment lost 6 bases and the J segment 6 bases; nucleotides outside the gene matches: 13. Per the germline V gene, CDR1 is SGHRS and CDR2 is YFSETQ. There are 15 residues in the CDR3. The CDR3 nucleotides are TGCGCCAGCAACTGGGGGGGACAGGGTGGCCGCGAGCAGTACTTC. It codes for CASNWGGQGGREQYF.

The chain carries TRBV3-1 (or the pseudogene TRBV3-2) and TRBJ1-6; D not certain. Germline V gives CDR1 LGHDT, CDR2 YNNKEL (reference sequence). The CDR3 extends over 14 amino acids. Trimming shortened V by 1 base and J by 8 bases, and 9 bases separated the two germline ends. The CDR3 DNA sequence: TGTGCCAGCAGCCAAGTACGTGGGTATTCACCCCTCCACTTT. It yields the protein CASSQVRGYSPLHF.

The DNA for the CDR3 is TGTGCCAGCAGCGTAACTAGCGGGGGCGGTGAGCAGTTCTTC. This codes for CASSVTSGGGEQFF. The V call is TRBV9, the J call TRBJ2-1, with 11 bases aligning to TRBD2. CDR3 size: 14 residues. The V gene's germline CDR1 is SGDLS and CDR2 YYNGEE. The junction had 3 bases not matched to a gene; V was cut back by 1 base and J by 9 bases. The full variable domain, completed using reference TRBV9 and TRBJ2-1, is DSGVTQTPKHLITATGQRVTLRCSPRSGDLSVYWYQQSLDQGLQFLIQYYNGEERAKGNILERFSAQQFPDLHSELNLSSLELGDSALYFCASSVTSGGGEQFFGPGTRLTVL.

The CDR3 DNA reads TGTGCCACCAGTGACTTGACGTCAGGATACACAGATACGCAGTATTTT. This encodes CATSDLTSGYTDTQYF. V and J are TRBV24-1 and TRBJ2-3; D unclear. Germline lookup yields CDR1 KGHDR and CDR2 SFDVKD. The CDR3 has 16 residues. Trimming removed 4 bases at V and 2 bases at J, with 15 bases between.

The chain employs TRBV6-5 and TRBJ1-5, with D possibly being TRBD1 (5 bases). CDR1 is MNHEY, CDR2 SVGAGI, per germline. The CDR3 extends over 12 amino acids. Trimming took off 5 bases at V and 5 bases at J, with 7 bases between the two ends. CDR3 residues: CASSRGHQPQHF. As DNA, the CDR3 is TGTGCCAGCAGTCGGGGCCATCAGCCCCAGCATTTT.